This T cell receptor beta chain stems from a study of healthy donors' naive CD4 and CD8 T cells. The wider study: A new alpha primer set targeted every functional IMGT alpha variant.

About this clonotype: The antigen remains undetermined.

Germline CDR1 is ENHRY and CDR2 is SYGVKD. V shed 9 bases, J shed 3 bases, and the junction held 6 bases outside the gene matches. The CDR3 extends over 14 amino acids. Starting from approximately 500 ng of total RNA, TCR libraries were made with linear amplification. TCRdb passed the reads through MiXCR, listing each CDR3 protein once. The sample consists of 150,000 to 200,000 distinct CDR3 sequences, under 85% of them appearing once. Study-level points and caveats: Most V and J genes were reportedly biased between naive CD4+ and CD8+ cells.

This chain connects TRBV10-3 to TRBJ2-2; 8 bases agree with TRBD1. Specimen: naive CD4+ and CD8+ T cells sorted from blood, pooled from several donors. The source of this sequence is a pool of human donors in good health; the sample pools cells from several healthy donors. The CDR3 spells CAMGPTGDTGELFF. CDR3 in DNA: TGTGCCATGGGACCGACAGGGGACACCGGGGAGCTGTTTTTT.